This entry lists 31 T cell receptor beta chains sequenced from one sample in a study of cytomegalovirus exposure and HLA in healthy donors. PCR amplification relied on 60 Vbeta primers (plus 13 Jbeta primers). The assay was immunoSEQ multiplex PCR, and TCRdb's table has in-frame clones only and misses some. The sample consists of roughly 150,000 clones, around 78% of them appearing once. The sequenced sample was PBMCs. These receptor sequences come from a woman between 40 and 50 years old in good health and CMV-seronegative.

The chain links TRBV7-2 to TRBJ1-1, with 7 nucleotides matching TRBD1. The ends lost 3 bases at V and 1 base at J; junction bases unmatched: 2. The germline gives CDR1 SGHTA, CDR2 FQGNSA. The CDR3 consists of 14 residues. As DNA, the CDR3 is TGTGCCAGCAGCTTCGGGACAGCGAACACTGAAGCTTTCTTT. It is translated as CASSFGTANTEAFF. The full variable domain, rest sourced from reference TRBV7-2 and TRBJ1-1, is GAGVSQSPSNKVTEKGKDVELRCDPISGHTALYWYRQSLGQGLEFLIYFQGNSAPDKSGLPSDRFSAERTGGSVSTLTIQRTQQEDSAVYLCASSFGTANTEAFFGQGTRLTVV.

This clone was observed a few times. V usage is TRBV28 and J usage is TRBJ2-7; D might be TRBD2 (6 bases). The CDR3 consists of 13 residues. V was pared by 3 bases and J by 5 bases, with 11 bases between. Germline-derived CDR1 and CDR2 are MDHEN and SYDVKM. CDR3: CASSLAGTHEQYF. The DNA of the CDR3 is TGTGCCAGCAGTTTGGCGGGAACCCACGAGCAGTACTTC.

This chain connects TRBV11-2 to TRBJ1-1; D may be TRBD1 (5 bases). Trimming took 3 bases from V and 7 from J, leaving 15 bases between them. The CDR3 totals 14 residues. Germline CDR1 and CDR2: SGHAT and FQNNGV. This CDR3 is CASSLSTVNLEAFF. The CDR3 nucleotides are TGTGCCAGCAGCTTGTCGACAGTAAACCTTGAAGCTTTCTTT.

This clone was detected only a few times. The CDR3 bases are TGTGCCAGCTCAATGATGGAGACAGATACGCAGTATTTT. Translating it yields CASSMMETDTQYF. This chain links TRBV6-4 with TRBJ2-3, with D uncertain. This CDR3 has 13 amino acids. In germline, CDR1 is MRHNA, CDR2 SNTAGT. V gave up 8 bases and J gave up 3 bases, with 12 bases separating them.

The chain couples TRBV4-1 to TRBJ2-3, with 10 bases lining up with TRBD1. Germline V gene data show CDR1 as MGHRA and CDR2 as YSYEKL. After removal of 3 bases from V and 3 bases from J, the junction contained 6 bases not matched to a gene. The CDR3 consists of 16 residues. The CDR3 is CASSHPGTGETDTQYF. As DNA, the CDR3 is TGCGCCAGCAGCCACCCCGGGACAGGGGAGACAGATACGCAGTATTTT.

This clone was counted between two and nine times. The V gene is TRBV5-1, the J gene TRBJ1-1; TRBD1 agrees at 7 bases. Germline V gives CDR1 SGHRS, CDR2 YFSETQ. V was pared by 2 bases and J by 3 bases, with 1 base of the junction left unmatched. The CDR3 length is 13 residues. The CDR3 loop is CASSFGTDTEAFF. DNA of the CDR3: TGCGCCAGCAGCTTTGGGACAGACACTGAAGCTTTCTTT.

This clone was observed a single time. The V and J genes are TRBV11-2 and TRBJ2-2; the D gene is possibly TRBD2 (6 bases). With 1 base removed from V and 7 bases from J, the gap between germline ends came to 10 bases. Germline CDR1 SGHAT, CDR2 FQNNGV. The CDR3 spans 14 residues. The DNA of the CDR3 is TGTGCCAGCAGCTTAGCGGGACTGCTCGGGGAGCTGTTTTTT. It translates to CASSLAGLLGELFF. The variable domain in full, with the rest retrieved from reference TRBV11-2 and TRBJ2-2, is EAGVAQSPRYKIIEKRQSVAFWCNPISGHATLYWYQQILGQGPKLLIQFQNNGVVDDSQLPKDRFSAERLKGVDSTLKIQPAKLEDSAVYLCASSLAGLLGELFFGEGSRLTVL.

This chain uses TRBV2 with TRBJ2-2, with D perhaps matching TRBD2 (5 bases). Per the germline V gene, CDR1 is SNHLY and CDR2 is FYNNEI. Trimming stripped 3 bases from V and 2 bases from J, with 7 bases between. The CDR3 length is 14 residues. The CDR3: CASSESGNTGELFF. In DNA, the CDR3 is TGTGCCAGCAGTGAGAGCGGCAACACCGGGGAGCTGTTTTTT.

This rearrangement joins TRBV7-8 to TRBJ1-5; 9 bases line up with TRBD1. Germline assignment: CDR1 SGHVS and CDR2 FQNEAQ. This CDR3 spans 15 amino acids. After removal of 3 bases from V and 4 bases from J, the junction contained 4 bases not matched to a gene. The CDR3 region is CASSFLGQGNQPQHF. The CDR3 DNA reads as TGTGCCAGCAGCTTCCTGGGACAGGGAAATCAGCCCCAGCATTTT.

This clone was picked up a small number of times. The chain couples TRBV6-4 to TRBJ2-5; D remains ambiguous. Trimming shortened V by 6 bases and J by 4 bases, and 18 bases separated the two germline ends. This CDR3 has 15 residues. Germline-derived CDR1 and CDR2 are MRHNA and SNTAGT. The CDR3 is CASSSRGVPGETQYF. The CDR3 coding sequence is TGTGCCAGCAGCTCCCGAGGCGTCCCCGGAGAGACCCAGTACTTC.

The V call is TRBV5-1, the J call TRBJ1-1, with a weak D call TRBD1 (5 bases). CDR3 length: 14 amino acids. V was cut by 4 bases and J by 7 bases, with 17 bases left in between. Germline V gene sequence: CDR1 SGHRS, CDR2 YFSETQ. CDR3 coding DNA: TGCGCCAGCAGCGTCCTACAGGCGAGCGTTGAAGCTTTCTTT. Translating it yields CASSVLQASVEAFF.

Concerning this clone: At one of its ends the junction is not consistent with the germline gene, which may arise from a read error. V is TRBV7-7 and J is TRBJ2-2; 14 positions agree with TRBD2. Germline values: CDR1 SSHAT, CDR2 FNYEAQ (reference sequence). The CDR3 runs 16 residues. CDR3 nucleotide sequence: TGTGCTAGCAGCCCCGGGACTAGCGGGAGACAAGGGGAGCTGTTTTTT. This codes for CASSPGTSGRQGELFF. Supplemented by reference TRBV7-7 and TRBJ2-2, the full variable domain reads GAGVSQSPRYKVTKRGQDVTLRCDPISSHATLYWYQQALGQGPEFLTYFNYEAQPDKSGLPSDRFSAERPEGSISTLTIQRTEQRDSAMYRCASSPGTSGRQGELFFGEGSRLTVL.

The chain uses TRBV29-1 and TRBJ2-3; the D gene is possibly TRBD2 (6 bases). This CDR3 region has 10 residues. Germline assignment: CDR1 SQVTM and CDR2 ANQGSEA. The CDR3 is CTGDADTQYF. In DNA form, the CDR3 reads TGCACGGGAGACGCAGATACGCAGTATTTT.

The V and J genes are TRBV7-9 and TRBJ2-7; D may be TRBD1 (6 bases). Germline CDR1 is SEHNR and CDR2 is FQNEAQ (reference sequence). The CDR3 sequence is 12 residues long. Trimming shortened V by 5 bases and J by 6 bases, and 11 bases separated the two germline ends. CDR3 in DNA: TGTGCCAGCAGCCGAGGGGGAGCCGAGCAGTACTTC. Translated: CASSRGGAEQYF.

CDR3 amino acids: CASSETSGSSDTQYF. The DNA for the CDR3 is TGTGCCAGCAGTGAAACTAGCGGGAGCTCAGATACGCAGTATTTT. This chain uses TRBV6-1 with TRBJ2-3; 11 bases align to TRBD2. Per the germline V gene, CDR1 is MNHNS and CDR2 is SASEGT. V gave up 2 bases and J gave up 4 bases; unmatched junction bases: 2. This CDR3 has 15 amino acids.

The rearrangement joins TRBV9 to TRBJ1-4; TRBD1 agrees at 9 bases. CDR1 and CDR2 (germline): SGDLS, YYNGEE. With V trimmed by 3 bases and J by 8 bases, 5 bases remained unmatched. CDR3 length equals 14 residues. CDR3 DNA: TGTGCCAGCAGCGCCGGGACAGGGAGGGAAAAACTGTTTTTT. Translating gives CASSAGTGREKLFF.

The chain recombines TRBV11-3 with TRBJ2-7; perhaps TRBD2 as D (6 bases). The CDR3 covers 14 residues. V was pared by 4 bases and J by 2 bases, with 12 bases between. Per germline, CDR1 SGHNT and CDR2 YENEEA. Written as DNA, the CDR3 is TGTGCCAGCAGCTCCGCCGGGAGCCCCTACGAGCAGTACTTC. It is translated as CASSSAGSPYEQYF.

The genes are TRBV5-8 and TRBJ1-1, with TRBD1 matching 10 bases. After removal of 4 bases from V and 0 bases from J, the junction contained 15 bases not matched to a gene. This CDR3 is 19 amino acids long. Germline V gene lookup returns CDR1 SGHTS and CDR2 YDEGEE. CDR3 sequence (DNA): TGTGCCAGCAGCAGACCCTTTCAGACAGGGGGCTCTATGAACACTGAAGCTTTCTTT. It yields the protein CASSRPFQTGGSMNTEAFF.

This clone was detected once. The chain combines TRBV27 with TRBJ1-1; D gene ambiguous. This CDR3 spans 14 amino acids. CDR1 and CDR2 (germline): MNHEY, SMNVEV (reference sequence). V dropped 3 bases and J dropped 6 bases, with 14 bases sitting between them. The CDR3 here is CASSFLRGLPEAFF. CDR3 nucleotides: TGTGCCAGCAGTTTTCTCAGAGGGCTCCCTGAAGCTTTCTTT.

The chain joins TRBV7-9 to TRBJ2-1, with D possibly TRBD2 on 6 matching bases. V shed 5 bases and J shed 10 bases, with 9 bases lying between them. Looked up from germline, CDR1 is SEHNR and CDR2 is FQNEAQ (reference sequence). The CDR3 contains 11 residues. CDR3 amino acids: CASSRGLEQFF. CDR3 coding DNA: TGTGCCAGCAGCCGGGGACTCGAGCAGTTCTTC.

This clone was recorded a few times. The V call is TRBV27, the J call TRBJ2-7, with 8 bases identical to TRBD1. V was pared by 3 bases and J by 6 bases, with 7 bases of the junction left unmatched. The CDR3 consists of 14 residues. The germline CDR1 and CDR2 sequences are MNHEY and SMNVEV (reference sequence). The CDR3 region is CASSLDRADSEQYF. CDR3 in DNA: TGTGCCAGCAGTTTGGACAGGGCGGACTCCGAGCAGTACTTC.

This clone was counted a single time. V and J are TRBV7-6 and TRBJ2-5; 7 nucleotides agree with TRBD1. This CDR3 comprises 20 residues. Germline trimming cut 2 bases from V and 1 base from J; bases unmatched to any gene: 19. Germline lookup yields CDR1 SGHVS and CDR2 FNYEAQ. The CDR3 nucleotides read TGTGCCAGCAGCTTACCAACGACAGGGCCATCGTCGAGACTCCAAGAGACCCAGTACTTC. The encoded protein is CASSLPTTGPSSRLQETQYF. The variable domain in full, with the rest retrieved from reference TRBV7-6 and TRBJ2-5, is GAGVSQSPRYKVTKRGQDVALRCDPISGHVSLYWYRQALGQGPEFLTYFNYEAQQDKSGLPNDRFSAERPEGSISTLTIQRTEQRDSAMYRCASSLPTTGPSSRLQETQYFGPGTRLLVL.

This clone was seen just once. This chain joins TRBV19 and TRBJ2-3; 10 bases match TRBD2. V lost 8 bases, J lost 0 bases, and 5 bases stayed unmatched. CDR1 and CDR2 (germline): LNHDA, SQIVND (reference sequence). This CDR3 has 15 amino acids. This chain's CDR3 is CASGLLAGSTDTQYF. The CDR3, as DNA: TGTGCCAGTGGCTTACTAGCGGGGAGCACAGATACGCAGTATTTT.

In its sample, this clone was seen once. V is TRBV7-2 and J is TRBJ1-4; possibly TRBD1 for D (6 bases). Germline V gene sequence: CDR1 SGHTA, CDR2 FQGNSA. This CDR3 spans 16 amino acids. V dropped 2 bases and J dropped 0 bases, with 10 bases sitting between them. The CDR3 sequence: CASSLRGTSTNEKLFF. DNA for the CDR3: TGTGCCAGCAGCTTAAGGGGGACCTCAACTAATGAAAAACTGTTTTTT.

J is TRBJ2-5 and V is TRBV6-5; TRBD1 is a possible D gene (7 bases). The CDR3 spans 15 residues. From germline, CDR1 is MNHEY and CDR2 SVGAGI. Trimming took 7 bases from V and 4 from J, leaving 19 bases between them. The CDR3 nucleotides read TGTGCCAGCAACCCTGGACAGGACTATGGAGAGACCCAGTACTTC. It is translated as CASNPGQDYGETQYF.

The J gene is TRBJ1-1, the V gene TRBV11-2; D might be TRBD1 (5 bases). Germline values: CDR1 SGHAT, CDR2 FQNNGV. Trimming took off 4 bases at V and 2 bases at J, with 11 bases between the two ends. The CDR3 consists of 14 residues. The CDR3 region is CASSSWTKNTEAFF. Here the CDR3 DNA reads TGTGCCAGCAGCTCCTGGACAAAAAACACTGAAGCTTTCTTT.

This chain joins TRBV11-3 and TRBJ2-7, with TRBD2 identical over 7 bases. Germline V gives CDR1 SGHNT, CDR2 YENEEA. V shed 11 bases and J 0 bases; nucleotides not matched to a gene: 4. The CDR3 has 12 residues. The CDR3, as DNA: TGTGCCTCGCGGGGGAGCTCCTACGAGCAGTACTTC. Protein sequence: CASRGSSYEQYF.

This sequence joins TRBV27 and TRBJ2-1; D may be TRBD2 (6 bases). V was shortened by 5 bases and J by 9 bases, with 11 bases between the two germline ends. This CDR3 has 12 amino acids. Looked up from germline, CDR1 is MNHEY and CDR2 is SMNVEV (reference sequence). The CDR3 loop is CASSQRGGEQFF. CDR3 nucleotide sequence: TGTGCCAGCAGTCAGAGGGGAGGTGAGCAGTTCTTC.

This sequence joins TRBV2 and TRBJ2-3, with 8 bases matching TRBD2. Germline V gene sequence: CDR1 SNHLY, CDR2 FYNNEI. V was pared by 3 bases and J by 0 bases, with 2 bases of the junction left unmatched. There are 15 residues in the CDR3. The CDR3 protein is CASSEASGSTDTQYF. The CDR3 DNA is TGTGCCAGCAGTGAGGCTAGCGGGAGCACAGATACGCAGTATTTT. Complete variable domain (other parts from reference TRBV2 and TRBJ2-3): EPEVTQTPSHQVTQMGQEVILRCVPISNHLYFYWYRQILGQKVEFLVSFYNNEISEKSEIFDDQFSVERPDGSNFTLKIRSTKLEDSAMYFCASSEASGSTDTQYFGPGTRLTVL.

V gene TRBV30 combines with J gene TRBJ1-2, with no clear D. CDR3 size: 14 residues. Germline V gene lookup returns CDR1 GTSNPN and CDR2 SVGIG (reference sequence). The germline V and J ends were trimmed by 0 bases and 3 bases, with 11 bases remaining between them. This chain's CDR3 is CAWSVGGVDYGYTF. CDR3 DNA: TGTGCCTGGAGTGTTGGTGGAGTCGACTATGGCTACACCTTC.

The chain recombines TRBV7-3 with TRBJ2-1; D not certain. Germline V gene sequence: CDR1 SGHTA, CDR2 FQGTGA. This CDR3 is 14 amino acids long. V was shortened by 5 bases and J by 6 bases, with 14 bases between the two germline ends. The CDR3 loop reads CASSLSAATNEQFF. The CDR3 DNA reads as TGTGCCAGCAGCCTATCGGCGGCCACCAATGAGCAGTTCTTC.